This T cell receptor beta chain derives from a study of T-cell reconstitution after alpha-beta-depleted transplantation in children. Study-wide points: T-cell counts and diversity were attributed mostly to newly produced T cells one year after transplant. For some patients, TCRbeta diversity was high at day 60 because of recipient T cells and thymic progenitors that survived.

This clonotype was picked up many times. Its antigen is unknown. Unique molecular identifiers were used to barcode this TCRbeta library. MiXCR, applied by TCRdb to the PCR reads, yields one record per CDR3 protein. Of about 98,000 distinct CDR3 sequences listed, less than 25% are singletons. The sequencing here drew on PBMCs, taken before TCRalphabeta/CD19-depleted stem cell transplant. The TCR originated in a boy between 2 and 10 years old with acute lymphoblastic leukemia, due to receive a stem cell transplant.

The CDR3: CASSLSVSPIPQYF. CDR3 nucleotides: TGTGCCAGCAGTTTGTCAGTATCGCCCATACCGCAGTATTTT. The chain has TRBV12-3 or TRBV12-4 and TRBJ2-3; D is undetermined. The CDR3 is made up of 14 amino acids. The V end was cut by 3 bases, the J end by 10 bases, with 17 bases between.